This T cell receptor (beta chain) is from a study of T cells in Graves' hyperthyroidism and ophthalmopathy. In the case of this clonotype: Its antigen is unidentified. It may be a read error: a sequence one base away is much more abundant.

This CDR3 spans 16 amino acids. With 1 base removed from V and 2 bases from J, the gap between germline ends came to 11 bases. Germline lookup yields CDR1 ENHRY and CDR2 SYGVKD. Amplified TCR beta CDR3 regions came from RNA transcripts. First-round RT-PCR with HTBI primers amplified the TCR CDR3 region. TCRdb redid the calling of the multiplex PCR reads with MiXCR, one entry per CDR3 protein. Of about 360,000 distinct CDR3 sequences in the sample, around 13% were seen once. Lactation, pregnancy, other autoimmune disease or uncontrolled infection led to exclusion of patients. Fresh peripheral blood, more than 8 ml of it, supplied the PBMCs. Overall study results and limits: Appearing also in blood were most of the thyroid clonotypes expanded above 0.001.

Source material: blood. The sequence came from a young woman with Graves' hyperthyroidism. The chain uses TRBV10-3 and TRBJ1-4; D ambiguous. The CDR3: CAISEFFGITNEKLFF. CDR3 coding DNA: TGTGCCATCAGTGAGTTCTTCGGGATCACTAATGAAAAACTGTTTTTT.